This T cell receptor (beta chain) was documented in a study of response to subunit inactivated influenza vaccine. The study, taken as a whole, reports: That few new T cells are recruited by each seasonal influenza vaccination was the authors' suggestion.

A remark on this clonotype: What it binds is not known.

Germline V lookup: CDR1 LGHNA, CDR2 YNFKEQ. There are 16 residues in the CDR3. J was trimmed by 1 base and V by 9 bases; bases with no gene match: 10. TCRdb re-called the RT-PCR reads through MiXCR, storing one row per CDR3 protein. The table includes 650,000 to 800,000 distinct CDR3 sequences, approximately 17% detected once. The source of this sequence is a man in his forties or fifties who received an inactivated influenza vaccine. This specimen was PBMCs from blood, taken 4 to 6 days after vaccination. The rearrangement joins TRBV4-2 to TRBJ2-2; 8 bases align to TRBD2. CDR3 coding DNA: TGTGCCAGTCGCCGAAGCGGGGGCCTGAACACCGGGGAGCTGTTTTTT. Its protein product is CASRRSGGLNTGELFF.